The clone carrying this T cell receptor beta chain was observed many times. The antigen remains unidentified. These data come from a study of early T cells in non-severe SARS-CoV-2 infection. Overall study context: The authors sequenced bulk RNA from unsorted whole blood, leaving chains unpaired.

Study findings and constraints: Matching against VDJdb likely underestimated virus-specific expansions, favoring anti-spike CD8.

The CDR3 length is 20 residues. Individual cDNA molecules were tagged with unique molecular identifiers, the study reported. MiXCR, applied by TCRdb to the 5' RACE reads, yields one record per CDR3 protein. The table lists about 67,000 distinct CDR3 sequences, about 9.9% of them singletons. The chain uses TRBV21-1 and TRBJ2-3; the table names TRBD1, a call not compared with the DNA. TRBV21-1 is designated a pseudogene. The receptor comes from an adult who was a healthcare worker with PCR-confirmed SARS-CoV-2 infection or an uninfected control (not recorded which). The material sequenced was whole blood. The CDR3 here is CASSKEHRVILGVWADTQYF. CDR3 nucleotides: TGTGCCAGCAGCAAAGAGCACAGGGTAATTTTAGGAGTATGGGCAGATACGCAGTATTTT.